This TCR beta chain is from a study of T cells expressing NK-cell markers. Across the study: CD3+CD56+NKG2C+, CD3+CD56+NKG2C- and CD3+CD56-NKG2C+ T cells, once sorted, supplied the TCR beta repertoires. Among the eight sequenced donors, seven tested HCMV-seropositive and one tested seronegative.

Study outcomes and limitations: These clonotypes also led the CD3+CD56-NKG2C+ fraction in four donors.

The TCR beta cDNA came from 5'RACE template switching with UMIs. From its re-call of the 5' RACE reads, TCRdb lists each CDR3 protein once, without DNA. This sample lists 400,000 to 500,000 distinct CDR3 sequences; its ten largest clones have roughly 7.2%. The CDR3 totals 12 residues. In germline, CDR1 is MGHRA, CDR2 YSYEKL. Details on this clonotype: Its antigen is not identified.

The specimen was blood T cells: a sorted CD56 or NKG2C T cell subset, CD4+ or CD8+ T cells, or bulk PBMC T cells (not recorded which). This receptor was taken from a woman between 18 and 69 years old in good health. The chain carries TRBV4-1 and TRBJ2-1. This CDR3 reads CASSQGWDEQFF.